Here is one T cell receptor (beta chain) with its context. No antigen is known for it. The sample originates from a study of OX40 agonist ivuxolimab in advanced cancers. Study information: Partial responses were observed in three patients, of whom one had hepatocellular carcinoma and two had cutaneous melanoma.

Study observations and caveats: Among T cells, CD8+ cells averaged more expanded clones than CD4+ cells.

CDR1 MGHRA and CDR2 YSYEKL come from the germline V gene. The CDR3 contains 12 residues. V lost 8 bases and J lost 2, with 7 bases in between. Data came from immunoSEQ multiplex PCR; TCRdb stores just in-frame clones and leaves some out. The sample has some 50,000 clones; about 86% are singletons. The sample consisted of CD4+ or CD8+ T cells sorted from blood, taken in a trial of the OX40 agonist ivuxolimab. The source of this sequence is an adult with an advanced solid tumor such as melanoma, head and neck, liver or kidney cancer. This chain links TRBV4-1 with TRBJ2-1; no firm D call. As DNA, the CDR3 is TGCGCCAGCGGTGGCCCCTACAATGAGCAGTTCTTC. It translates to CASGGPYNEQFF.